A selection of T cell receptor beta chains follows, all from one sample in a study of blood T cell repertoires in COVID-19. Using immunoSEQ multiplex PCR, the repertoire was profiled, and TCRdb retains in-frame clones only, with some absent. The table includes fewer than 200,000 clones, roughly 79% detected once. The material sequenced was peripheral blood. The receptors derive from a woman between 65 and 79 years old with acute or convalescent COVID-19. Both conserved end residues are part of each CDR3. The order of the fields is J gene, V gene, clone size, D gene, CDR3 DNA, CDR3 protein. A D gene is named only where the DNA matches it firmly. For some rows the clone size is stated as once, few or many, or as a class when expanded; others skip it.

TRBJ2-3,TRBV29-1,-,TRBD2,TGCAGCTCGGGGACTAGCGGGGGCACAGATACGCAGTATTTT,CSSGTSGGTDTQYF
TRBJ2-7,TRBV19,-,-,TGTGCCAGTAGTCCGATGGGGGCAGGGAAATTCGGCGAGCAGTACTTC,CASSPMGAGKFGEQYF
TRBJ2-7,TRBV27,-,-,TGTGCCAGCAGTTTAAGCCCCAGGGCGACAGGTCGCATCTACGAGCAGTACTTC,CASSLSPRATGRIYEQYF
TRBJ1-1,TRBV6-5,-,TRBD1,TGTGCCAGCAGTATTAACAGGGGGACGAACACTGAAGCTTTCTTT,CASSINRGTNTEAFF
TRBJ1-6,TRBV3-1/TRBV3-2,many,-,TGTGCCAGCAGCCAGCCACAGGGTTCCTATAATTCACCCCTCCACTTT,CASSQPQGSYNSPLHF
TRBJ2-7,TRBV7-3,-,TRBD1,TGTGCCAGCAGCTCGACAGGGGGTGACGAGCAGTACTTC,CASSSTGGDEQYF
TRBJ1-5,TRBV6-7,few,TRBD1,TGTGCCAGCAGTTACGGGACAGGGACTCTAAGGGGCAATCAGCCCCAGCATTTT,CASSYGTGTLRGNQPQHF
TRBJ2-2,TRBV7-2,-,TRBD2,TGTGCCAGCAGCTTACTAGCGGGAGGGACCGGGGAGCTGTTTTTT,CASSLLAGGTGELFF
TRBJ2-1,TRBV3-1/TRBV3-2,-,-,TGTGCCAGCAGCACTCAGGCGAGCAATGAGCAGTTCTTC,CASSTQASNEQFF
TRBJ2-2,TRBV4-1,-,-,TGCGCCAGCAGCTCACGACAGAACACCGGGGAGCTGTTTTTT,CASSSRQNTGELFF
TRBJ1-5,TRBV3-1/TRBV3-2,-,TRBD1,TGTGCCAGCAGCAGTACAGGGGAGCAGCCCCAGCATTTT,CASSSTGEQPQHF
TRBJ1-1,TRBV5-5,-,-,TGTGCCAGCAGCTCCACCGGGGGGATCGGGAACACTGAAGCTTTCTTT,CASSSTGGIGNTEAFF
TRBJ2-1,TRBV5-1,-,-,TGCGCCAGCAGCTTGGAAGGGGGTGAGCAGTTCTTC,CASSLEGGEQFF
TRBJ2-3,TRBV27,-,TRBD1,TGTGCCAGCAGTTCTCCGGGACAGGGACAATCAGATACGCAGTATTTT,CASSSPGQGQSDTQYF
TRBJ2-7,TRBV29-1,-,-,TGCAGCGTCAGGGGGGAGCGGTACGAGCAGTACTTC,CSVRGERYEQYF
TRBJ1-5,TRBV19,-,-,TGTGCCAGTAGCCCCAACAGGGTAGATCAGCCCCAGCATTTT,CASSPNRVDQPQHF
TRBJ2-7,TRBV2,-,-,TGTGCCAGCAGTGATAGGCAGGGCTCCTACGAGCAGTACTTC,CASSDRQGSYEQYF
TRBJ1-2,TRBV3-1/TRBV3-2,once,-,TGTGCCAGCAGCCAGGGAGATCTGGACTATGGCTACACCTTC,CASSQGDLDYGYTF
TRBJ1-5,TRBV6-6,-,-,TGTGCCAGCAGTTACTTTAGGGGGGGAGGTCAGCCCCAGCATTTT,CASSYFRGGGQPQHF
TRBJ2-5,TRBV2,once,-,TGTGCCAGCAGTAGAATGGGGGGAGAGACCCAGTACTTC,CASSRMGGETQYF
TRBJ1-2,TRBV29-1,-,TRBD1,TGCAGCGTTGTCGGACAGGAGGGGAACTATGGCTACACCTTC,CSVVGQEGNYGYTF
TRBJ2-3,TRBV11-2,-,TRBD2,TGTGCCAGCAGCTTAGAGACTAGCGAAGCAGATACGCAGTATTTT,CASSLETSEADTQYF